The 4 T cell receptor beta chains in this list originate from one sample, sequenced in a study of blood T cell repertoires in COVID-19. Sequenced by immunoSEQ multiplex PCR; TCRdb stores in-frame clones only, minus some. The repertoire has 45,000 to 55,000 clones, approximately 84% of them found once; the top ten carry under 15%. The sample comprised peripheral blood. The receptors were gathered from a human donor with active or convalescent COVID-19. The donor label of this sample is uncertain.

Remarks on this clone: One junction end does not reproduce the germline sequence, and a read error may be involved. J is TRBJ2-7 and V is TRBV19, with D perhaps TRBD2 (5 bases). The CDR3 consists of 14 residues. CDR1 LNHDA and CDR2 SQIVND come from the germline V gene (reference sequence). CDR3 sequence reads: CASSYSGSSYGQYF. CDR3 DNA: TGTGCCAGTAGTTATTCGGGAAGCTCCTACGGGCAGTACTTC.

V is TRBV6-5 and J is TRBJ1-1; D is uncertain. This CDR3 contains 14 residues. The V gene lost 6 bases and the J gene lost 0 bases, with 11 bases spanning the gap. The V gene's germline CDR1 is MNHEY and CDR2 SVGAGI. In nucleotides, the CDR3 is TGTGCCAGCAGCTCCGACACAATGAACACTGAAGCTTTCTTT. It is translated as CASSSDTMNTEAFF.

CDR3 region: CASADGGVAGGRSYNEQFF. The CDR3 coding sequence is TGTGCCAGCGCCGACGGCGGGGTAGCGGGAGGAAGATCCTACAATGAGCAGTTCTTC. The chain couples TRBV7-9 to TRBJ2-1; 10 nucleotides line up with TRBD2. Germline V lookup: CDR1 SEHNR, CDR2 FQNEAQ (reference sequence). Losses at the gene ends were 8 bases for V and 1 base for J; bases not matched to a gene: 17. The CDR3 is 19 amino acids.

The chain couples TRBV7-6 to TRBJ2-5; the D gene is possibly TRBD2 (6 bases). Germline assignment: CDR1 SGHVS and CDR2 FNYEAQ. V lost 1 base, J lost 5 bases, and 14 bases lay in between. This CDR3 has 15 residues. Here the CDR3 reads CASSLGTHAGETQYF. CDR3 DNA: TGTGCCAGCAGCTTAGGGACTCACGCGGGGGAGACCCAGTACTTC. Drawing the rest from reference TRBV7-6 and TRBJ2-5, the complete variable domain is GAGVSQSPRYKVTKRGQDVALRCDPISGHVSLYWYRQALGQGPEFLTYFNYEAQQDKSGLPNDRFSAERPEGSISTLTIQRTEQRDSAMYRCASSLGTHAGETQYFGPGTRLLVL.